This is a list of T cell receptor beta chains from one sample in a study of blood T cell repertoires in COVID-19. The data were produced by immunoSEQ multiplex PCR, yet TCRdb's version contains in-frame clones alone and is incomplete. The sample has about 220,000 clones, 80% to 90% seen once. The sample comprised peripheral blood. These receptor sequences come from a man between 50 and 59 years old with active or convalescent COVID-19. Both conserved end residues are part of each CDR3. A D gene is named only where the DNA matches it firmly. The size of a clone is reported for some rows only, either as once, few or many, or as a class for expanded clones.

d_call: TRBD1
v_call: TRBV10-3
j_call: TRBJ2-3
clone_size: NA
cdr3_aa: CAIRGQGRATDTQYF
cdr3_nt: TGTGCCATCAGGGGACAGGGGCGAGCCACAGATACGCAGTATTTT

d_call: NA
v_call: TRBV4-3
j_call: TRBJ1-5
clone_size: NA
cdr3_aa: CASSPDRLNSNQPQHF
cdr3_nt: TGCGCCAGCAGCCCCGACAGGCTAAATAGCAATCAGCCCCAGCATTTT

d_call: NA
v_call: TRBV5-5
j_call: TRBJ2-7
clone_size: NA
cdr3_aa: CASSPLAQSYEQYF
cdr3_nt: TGTGCCAGCAGCCCGTTAGCCCAATCCTACGAGCAGTACTTC

d_call: TRBD1
v_call: TRBV7-3
j_call: TRBJ2-2
clone_size: NA
cdr3_aa: CASSRTGQNTGELFF
cdr3_nt: TGTGCCAGCAGCCGGACAGGGCAGAACACCGGGGAGCTGTTTTTT

d_call: TRBD1
v_call: TRBV5-5
j_call: TRBJ1-2
clone_size: NA
cdr3_aa: CASSLGQGDRGYTF
cdr3_nt: TGTGCCAGCAGCTTGGGACAGGGAGATAGAGGCTACACCTTC

d_call: NA
v_call: TRBV24-1
j_call: TRBJ2-5
clone_size: NA
cdr3_aa: CATSDRNRFQETQYF
cdr3_nt: TGTGCCACCAGTGACCGGAACAGGTTCCAAGAGACCCAGTACTTC

d_call: NA
v_call: TRBV18
j_call: TRBJ2-6
clone_size: NA
cdr3_aa: CASSPRNSGANVLTF
cdr3_nt: TGTGCCAGCTCACCCAGGAACTCTGGGGCCAACGTCCTGACTTTC

d_call: TRBD2
v_call: TRBV29-1
j_call: TRBJ2-3
clone_size: once
cdr3_aa: CSVDWAGLAGEADTQYF
cdr3_nt: TGCAGCGTTGACTGGGCGGGACTAGCGGGAGAAGCAGATACGCAGTATTTT

d_call: TRBD1
v_call: TRBV6-2/TRBV6-3
j_call: TRBJ1-4
clone_size: NA
cdr3_aa: CASSRYRTGGSEKLFF
cdr3_nt: TGTGCCAGCAGTCGATACCGGACAGGGGGTAGTGAAAAACTGTTTTTT

d_call: TRBD1
v_call: TRBV6-5
j_call: TRBJ1-3
clone_size: NA
cdr3_aa: CASSYSGTGVGNTIYF
cdr3_nt: TGTGCCAGCAGTTATTCCGGGACAGGGGTTGGAAACACCATATATTTT

d_call: TRBD1
v_call: TRBV19
j_call: TRBJ1-2
clone_size: NA
cdr3_aa: CASSTGQGYGYTF
cdr3_nt: TGTGCCAGTAGTACAGGACAGGGCTATGGCTACACCTTC

d_call: NA
v_call: TRBV18
j_call: TRBJ2-3
clone_size: NA
cdr3_aa: CASSPLGRDTQYF
cdr3_nt: TGTGCCAGCTCTCCACTTGGGCGAGATACGCAGTATTTT

d_call: TRBD1
v_call: TRBV2
j_call: TRBJ1-6
clone_size: NA
cdr3_aa: CASSEGGTGHSPLHF
cdr3_nt: TGTGCCAGCAGTGAAGGCGGGACAGGGCATTCACCCCTCCACTTT

d_call: NA
v_call: TRBV24-1
j_call: TRBJ2-1
clone_size: NA
cdr3_aa: CATSEGDFHSSYNEQFF
cdr3_nt: TGTGCCACCAGTGAGGGGGACTTCCATAGCTCCTACAATGAGCAGTTCTTC

d_call: NA
v_call: TRBV6-1
j_call: TRBJ1-1
clone_size: NA
cdr3_aa: CASSEQGLVEAFF
cdr3_nt: TGTGCCAGCAGTGAACAGGGCCTAGTTGAGGCTTTCTTT

d_call: TRBD1
v_call: TRBV24-1
j_call: TRBJ1-4
clone_size: NA
cdr3_aa: CATSDTRTGTNEKLFF
cdr3_nt: TGTGCCACCAGTGATACTCGGACAGGGACTAATGAAAAACTGTTTTTT

d_call: NA
v_call: TRBV2
j_call: TRBJ1-2
clone_size: NA
cdr3_aa: CASSGTEGMRGYTF
cdr3_nt: TGTGCCAGCAGTGGGACAGAGGGTATGCGGGGCTACACCTTC

d_call: TRBD1
v_call: TRBV7-3
j_call: TRBJ1-1
clone_size: NA
cdr3_aa: CASSSSGGTEAFF
cdr3_nt: TGTGCCAGCAGCTCTTCAGGGGGCACTGAAGCTTTCTTT

d_call: NA
v_call: TRBV7-9
j_call: TRBJ1-1
clone_size: NA
cdr3_aa: CASSLILQNTEAFF
cdr3_nt: TGTGCCAGCAGCTTGATACTACAGAACACTGAAGCTTTCTTT

d_call: TRBD1
v_call: TRBV29-1
j_call: TRBJ1-1
clone_size: NA
cdr3_aa: CSVDNRGTEAFF
cdr3_nt: TGCAGCGTTGATAACAGGGGCACTGAAGCTTTCTTT

d_call: NA
v_call: TRBV3-1/TRBV3-2
j_call: TRBJ2-1
clone_size: NA
cdr3_aa: CASSQGKGLDGNEQFF
cdr3_nt: TGTGCCAGCAGCCAAGGCAAGGGGCTGGACGGGAATGAGCAGTTCTTC

d_call: NA
v_call: TRBV3-1/TRBV3-2
j_call: TRBJ1-6
clone_size: few
cdr3_aa: CASSQAGDSPLHF
cdr3_nt: TGTGCCAGCAGCCAAGCGGGTGATTCACCCCTCCACTTT

d_call: NA
v_call: TRBV18
j_call: TRBJ1-4
clone_size: few
cdr3_aa: CASSPQGSYNEKLFF
cdr3_nt: TGTGCCAGCTCACCACAAGGGAGCTATAATGAAAAACTGTTTTTT

d_call: NA
v_call: TRBV29-1
j_call: TRBJ2-5
clone_size: NA
cdr3_aa: CSVDWSQETQYF
cdr3_nt: TGCAGCGTTGATTGGAGCCAAGAGACCCAGTACTTC

d_call: NA
v_call: TRBV7-2
j_call: TRBJ1-3
clone_size: few
cdr3_aa: CASSLYSGNTIYF
cdr3_nt: TGTGCCAGCAGCTTGTACTCTGGAAACACCATATATTTT

d_call: NA
v_call: TRBV15
j_call: TRBJ1-1
clone_size: NA
cdr3_aa: CATSRGRNTEAFF
cdr3_nt: TGTGCCACCAGCAGAGGCAGGAACACTGAAGCTTTCTTT

d_call: NA
v_call: TRBV11-2
j_call: TRBJ1-1
clone_size: NA
cdr3_aa: CASSPSGGGTEAFF
cdr3_nt: TGTGCCAGCAGCCCGAGTGGGGGGGGCACTGAAGCTTTCTTT

d_call: TRBD2
v_call: TRBV7-2
j_call: TRBJ2-1
clone_size: NA
cdr3_aa: CASSVGTTSSYNEQFF
cdr3_nt: TGTGCCAGCAGCGTCGGGACTACTAGCTCCTACAATGAGCAGTTCTTC

d_call: NA
v_call: TRBV13
j_call: TRBJ1-2
clone_size: NA
cdr3_aa: CASSTRVTNYGYTF
cdr3_nt: TGTGCCAGCAGCACCCGAGTCACTAACTATGGCTACACCTTC

d_call: TRBD1
v_call: TRBV28
j_call: TRBJ1-1
clone_size: NA
cdr3_aa: CASSSPGTGLNTEAFF
cdr3_nt: TGTGCCAGCAGTTCCCCGGGGACAGGCTTGAACACTGAAGCTTTCTTT

d_call: TRBD1
v_call: TRBV19
j_call: TRBJ2-7
clone_size: NA
cdr3_aa: CASSRGQGRIHEQYF
cdr3_nt: TGTGCCAGTAGTAGAGGACAGGGGCGCATCCACGAGCAGTACTTC

d_call: NA
v_call: TRBV19
j_call: TRBJ1-2
clone_size: NA
cdr3_aa: CASSIASRGYGYTF
cdr3_nt: TGTGCCAGTAGTATTGCGTCACGGGGCTATGGCTACACCTTC

d_call: NA
v_call: TRBV7-9
j_call: TRBJ2-2
clone_size: NA
cdr3_aa: CASSLGAVNTGELFF
cdr3_nt: TGTGCCAGCAGCTTAGGAGCGGTGAACACCGGGGAGCTGTTTTTT

d_call: TRBD1
v_call: TRBV6-4
j_call: TRBJ1-2
clone_size: NA
cdr3_aa: CASRPGQGDYGYTF
cdr3_nt: TGTGCCAGCAGACCGGGACAGGGCGACTATGGCTACACCTTC

d_call: TRBD1
v_call: TRBV18
j_call: TRBJ1-2
clone_size: few
cdr3_aa: CASSLVTPGQGISYGYTF
cdr3_nt: TGTGCCAGCTCACTAGTTACTCCGGGACAGGGGATTTCCTATGGCTACACCTTC

d_call: TRBD1
v_call: TRBV28
j_call: TRBJ2-5
clone_size: many
cdr3_aa: CASSTTGVQETQYF
cdr3_nt: TGTGCCAGCAGTACCACAGGGGTTCAAGAGACCCAGTACTTC

d_call: TRBD1
v_call: TRBV4-1
j_call: TRBJ1-2
clone_size: NA
cdr3_aa: CASSRDRTYGYTF
cdr3_nt: TGCGCCAGCAGCCGGGACAGGACGTATGGCTACACCTTC

d_call: TRBD1
v_call: TRBV2
j_call: TRBJ2-7
clone_size: NA
cdr3_aa: CASSRLGQGPYEQYF
cdr3_nt: TGTGCCAGCAGTAGGCTTGGACAGGGCCCCTACGAGCAGTACTTC

d_call: TRBD1
v_call: TRBV29-1
j_call: TRBJ2-1
clone_size: NA
cdr3_aa: CSVEDRRGRPGSYNEQFF
cdr3_nt: TGCAGCGTTGAAGATCGAAGGGGGCGACCCGGCTCCTACAATGAGCAGTTCTTC

d_call: TRBD1
v_call: TRBV24-1
j_call: TRBJ2-7
clone_size: NA
cdr3_aa: CATSEGQGYEQYF
cdr3_nt: TGTGCCACCAGTGAGGGACAGGGCTACGAGCAGTACTTC

d_call: NA
v_call: TRBV5-1
j_call: TRBJ1-4
clone_size: NA
cdr3_aa: CASSFLPISQATNEKLFF
cdr3_nt: TGCGCCAGCAGCTTTCTTCCAATTTCTCAGGCAACTAATGAAAAACTGTTTTTT

d_call: TRBD2
v_call: TRBV5-5
j_call: TRBJ2-4
clone_size: NA
cdr3_aa: CASSVGLAGGRAKNIQYF
cdr3_nt: TGTGCCAGCAGCGTGGGACTAGCGGGAGGGCGGGCCAAAAACATTCAGTACTTC

d_call: NA
v_call: TRBV4-2
j_call: TRBJ2-4
clone_size: NA
cdr3_aa: CASSLYRAPKNIQYF
cdr3_nt: TGTGCCAGCAGCCTCTACAGGGCACCCAAAAACATTCAGTACTTC

d_call: TRBD2
v_call: TRBV18
j_call: TRBJ2-1
clone_size: NA
cdr3_aa: CASSPPPGLAGHNEQFF
cdr3_nt: TGTGCCAGCTCACCACCCCCGGGACTAGCGGGCCACAATGAGCAGTTCTTC

d_call: NA
v_call: TRBV5-1
j_call: TRBJ2-7
clone_size: NA
cdr3_aa: CASSLGPGEGEQYF
cdr3_nt: TGCGCCAGCAGCTTGGGGCCAGGGGAAGGCGAGCAGTACTTC